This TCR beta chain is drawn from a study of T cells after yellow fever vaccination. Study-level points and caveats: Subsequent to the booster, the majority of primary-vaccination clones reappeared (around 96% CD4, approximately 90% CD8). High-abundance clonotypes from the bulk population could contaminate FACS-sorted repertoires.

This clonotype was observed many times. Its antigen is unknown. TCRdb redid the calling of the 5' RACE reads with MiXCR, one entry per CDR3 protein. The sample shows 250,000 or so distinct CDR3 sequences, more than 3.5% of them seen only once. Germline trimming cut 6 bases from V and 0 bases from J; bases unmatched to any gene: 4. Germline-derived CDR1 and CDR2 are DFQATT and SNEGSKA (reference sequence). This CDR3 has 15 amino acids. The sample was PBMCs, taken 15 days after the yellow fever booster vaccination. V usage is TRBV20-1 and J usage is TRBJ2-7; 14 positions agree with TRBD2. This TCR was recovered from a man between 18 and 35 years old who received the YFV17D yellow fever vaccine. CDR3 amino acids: CSAGLAGAPSYEQYF. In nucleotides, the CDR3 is TGCAGTGCGGGACTAGCGGGGGCCCCCTCCTACGAGCAGTACTTC.